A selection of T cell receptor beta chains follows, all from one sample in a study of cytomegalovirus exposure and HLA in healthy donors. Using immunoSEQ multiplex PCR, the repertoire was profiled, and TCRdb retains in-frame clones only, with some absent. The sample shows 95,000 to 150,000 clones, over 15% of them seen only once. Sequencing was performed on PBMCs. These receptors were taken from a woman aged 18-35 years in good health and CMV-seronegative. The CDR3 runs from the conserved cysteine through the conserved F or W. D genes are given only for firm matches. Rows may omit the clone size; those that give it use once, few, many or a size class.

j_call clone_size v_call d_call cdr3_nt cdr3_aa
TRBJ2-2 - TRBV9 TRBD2 TGTGCCAGCAGCCCCCGGACTAGCGGGAACACCGGGGAGCTGTTTTTT CASSPRTSGNTGELFF
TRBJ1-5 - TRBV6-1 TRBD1 TGTGCCAGCAGTGTCGACAGGGGACGCAATCAGCCCCAGCATTTT CASSVDRGRNQPQHF
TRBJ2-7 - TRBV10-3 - TGTGCAATCAGTGATGACACCTACGAGCAGTACTTC CAISDDTYEQYF
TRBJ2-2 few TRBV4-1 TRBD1 TGCGCCAGCAGCCAACACGGACAGGGGGCGAACACCGGGGAGCTGTTTTTT CASSQHGQGANTGELFF
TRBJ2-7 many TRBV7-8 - TGTGCCAGCAGCTTACGGGACATAATCTACGAGCAGTACTTC CASSLRDIIYEQYF
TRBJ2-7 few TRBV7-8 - TGTGCCAGCAGCTTATGGAGGGTCCCCTCCTACGAGCAGTACTTC CASSLWRVPSYEQYF
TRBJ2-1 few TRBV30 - TGTGCCTGGAGTGTACCAGGGGCTCGGTTCTTC CAWSVPGARFF
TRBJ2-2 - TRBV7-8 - TGTGCCAGCAGCTTAGGCTTATTAGCTGGCACCGGGGAGCTGTTTTTT CASSLGLLAGTGELFF
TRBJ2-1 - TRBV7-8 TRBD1 TGTGCCAGCAGCTTACCGGGACAGGGCTACAATGAGCAGTTCTTC CASSLPGQGYNEQFF
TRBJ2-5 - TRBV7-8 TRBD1 TGTGCCAGCAGCTTAGTCTCCAGGGGGCGGGTAGAGACCCAGTACTTC CASSLVSRGRVETQYF
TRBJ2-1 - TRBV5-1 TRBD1 TGCGCCAGCAGCCTAGGGACAGGGGGCTTCTATGAGCAGTTCTTC CASSLGTGGFYEQFF
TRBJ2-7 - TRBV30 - TGTGCCTGGAAAAGGGGTTACGAGCAGTACTTC CAWKRGYEQYF
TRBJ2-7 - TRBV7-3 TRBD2 TGTGCCAGCAGCTTAACCCCTAGCGGGGGCGCCGAGCAGTACTTC CASSLTPSGGAEQYF
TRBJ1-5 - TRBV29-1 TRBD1 TGCAGCGCTATACAGGGGCTCGGTCAGCCCCAGCATTTT CSAIQGLGQPQHF
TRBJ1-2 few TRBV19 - TGTGCCAGTAGTTCCGCGACAGCTAACTATGGCTACACCTTC CASSSATANYGYTF
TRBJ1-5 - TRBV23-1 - TGCGCCAGCAGTCGGGGGGGCCGCCAGCCCCAGCATTTT CASSRGGRQPQHF
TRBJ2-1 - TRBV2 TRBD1 TGTGCCAGCAGTCGTCAGGGGGCCCACAATGAGCAGTTCTTC CASSRQGAHNEQFF
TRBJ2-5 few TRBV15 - TGTGCCACCAGCAGAGATACAGTCCAAGAGACCCAGTACTTC CATSRDTVQETQYF
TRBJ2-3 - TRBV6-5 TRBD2 TGTGCCAGCAGTTACTCTCGGCGGGAGTTCACAGATACGCAGTATTTT CASSYSRREFTDTQYF
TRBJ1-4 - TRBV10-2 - TGCGCCAGCAGTGAGGGGGCGGAGGGGCCCGAAAAACTGTTTTTT CASSEGAEGPEKLFF
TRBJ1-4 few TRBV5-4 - TGTGCCAGCGCCGGGAAGCCCGGGACTAATGAAAAACTGTTTTTT CASAGKPGTNEKLFF
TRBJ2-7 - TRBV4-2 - TGTGCCAGCAGCCAAGCGGGTCCTAGCAACTACGAGCAGTACTTC CASSQAGPSNYEQYF
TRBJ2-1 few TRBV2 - TGTGCCAGCAGTACTGGTGAGCAGTTCTTC CASSTGEQFF
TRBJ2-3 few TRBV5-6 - TGTGCCAGCAGCTTTGACGGGAGTGCAACAGATACGCAGTATTTT CASSFDGSATDTQYF
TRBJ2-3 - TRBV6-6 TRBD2 TGTGCCAGCAGTTACCCAGGGAGGGGTGCAGATACGCAGTATTTT CASSYPGRGADTQYF
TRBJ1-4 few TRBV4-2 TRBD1 TGTGCCAGCAGCCAAGATGGTAGGGGACCCCAGGGGGCGAGCGAAAAACTGTTTTTT CASSQDGRGPQGASEKLFF
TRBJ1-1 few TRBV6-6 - TGTGCCAGCAGCCCGGGGGTCTTTGAAGCTTTCTTT CASSPGVFEAFF
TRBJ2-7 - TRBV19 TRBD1 TGTGCCAGTGAGGGGGACAGGGGACGCGAGCAGTACTTC CASEGDRGREQYF
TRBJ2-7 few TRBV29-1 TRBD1 TGCAGCGTCCGGACAGGCTCCTACGAGCAGTACTTC CSVRTGSYEQYF
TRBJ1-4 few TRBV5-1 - TGCGCCAGCAGCCCTTCGACAGCAACTAATGAAAAACTGTTTTTT CASSPSTATNEKLFF
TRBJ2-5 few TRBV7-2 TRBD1 TGTGCCAGCAGCTTGTACAGGGGTAAAGGGACCCAGTACTTC CASSLYRGKGTQYF